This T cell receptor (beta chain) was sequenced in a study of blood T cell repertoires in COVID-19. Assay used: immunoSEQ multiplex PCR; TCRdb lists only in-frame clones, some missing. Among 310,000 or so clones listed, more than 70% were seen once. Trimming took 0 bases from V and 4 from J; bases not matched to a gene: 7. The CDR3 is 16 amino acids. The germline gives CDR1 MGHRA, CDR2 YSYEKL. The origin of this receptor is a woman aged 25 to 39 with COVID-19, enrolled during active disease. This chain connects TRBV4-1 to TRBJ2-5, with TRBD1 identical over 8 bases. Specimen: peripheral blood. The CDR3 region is CASSQDPGQGRETQYF. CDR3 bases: TGCGCCAGCAGCCAAGATCCTGGACAGGGACGAGAGACCCAGTACTTC.